The 20 T cell receptor beta chains given below trace back to one sample, sequenced in a study of T cells after yellow fever vaccination. Each CDR3 protein is one row after TCRdb ran MiXCR on the 5' RACE reads. This table holds fewer than 450,000 distinct CDR3 sequences, approximately 4.2% found once. The starting material was PBMCs, obtained 5 days after the yellow fever booster vaccination. The source of these receptors is a man aged 18 to 30 who received the YFV17D yellow fever vaccine.

Here the CDR3 reads CASSLLDRPYNEQFF. The CDR3 region has the DNA TGTGCCAGCAGTTTACTGGACAGGCCATACAATGAGCAGTTCTTC. This chain uses TRBV27 with TRBJ2-1, with TRBD1 identical over 7 bases. The junction had 5 bases not matched to a gene; V was cut back by 2 bases and J by 4 bases. This CDR3 is built from 15 residues. Germline CDR1 MNHEY, CDR2 SMNVEV (reference sequence).

This clonotype was counted between two and nine times. The rearrangement uses TRBV9 and TRBJ2-2; D unresolved. V was shortened by 0 bases and J by 0 bases, with 12 bases between the two germline ends. The CDR3 is 17 amino acids. Per germline, CDR1 SGDLS and CDR2 YYNGEE. The CDR3 protein is CASSVGFAETNTGELFF. The CDR3 DNA is TGTGCCAGCAGCGTAGGTTTTGCGGAAACGAACACCGGGGAGCTGTTTTTT.

In its sample, this clonotype was seen a few times. The rearrangement uses TRBV12-3 or TRBV12-4 and TRBJ2-3; D is perhaps TRBD1 or TRBD2 (5 bases each). Trimming cost V 6 bases and J 4 bases, with 14 bases left between them. The CDR3 contains 14 residues. The chain's CDR3 is CASRSLRGADTQYF. The CDR3 DNA is TGTGCCAGCAGATCCCTCAGAGGGGCAGATACGCAGTATTTT.

This clonotype was observed a handful of times. The genes are TRBV20-1 and TRBJ2-5; D is perhaps TRBD1 or TRBD2 (5 bases each). Per germline, CDR1 DFQATT and CDR2 SNEGSKA (reference sequence). The length of the CDR3 is 12 residues. V dropped 3 bases and J dropped 3 bases, with 8 bases sitting between them. DNA of the CDR3: TGCAGTGCTAGGGGGCGGGAAGAGACCCAGTACTTC. Residues: CSARGREETQYF.

This chain uses TRBV21-1 with TRBJ1-2; the table's D gene call, TRBD1, was not cross checked with the DNA. TRBV21-1 is listed as a pseudogene. This CDR3 is built from 17 residues. The CDR3 coding sequence is TGTGCCAGCAGCTTAAGGGGGCGGACAGATCGAAACTATGGCTACACCTTC. This translates into CASSLRGRTDRNYGYTF.

Many counts were recorded for this clonotype. The chain recombines TRBV6-5 with TRBJ2-2; 10 bases match TRBD1. This CDR3 is 15 amino acids long. V dropped 6 bases and J dropped 5; count of bases not matched to a gene: 6. Germline V lookup: CDR1 MNHEY, CDR2 SVGAGI. CDR3 amino acids: CASRRGQGTTGELFF. The CDR3 DNA reads TGTGCCAGCAGAAGGGGACAGGGGACGACCGGGGAGCTGTTTTTT.

This clonotype was picked up many times. The chain has TRBV2 and TRBJ2-2, with D hard to call. CDR1 is SNHLY and CDR2 is FYNNEI in the germline V gene. The CDR3 runs 12 residues. With 7 bases removed from V and 7 bases from J, the gap between germline ends came to 10 bases. The chain's CDR3 is CASILDGGELFF. The CDR3 coding sequence is TGTGCCAGCATTCTGGATGGCGGGGAGCTGTTTTTT.

The genes are TRBV5-1 and TRBJ1-5; D uncertain. Germline CDR1 and CDR2: SGHRS and YFSETQ. With 9 bases removed from V and 7 bases from J, the gap between germline ends came to 17 bases. This CDR3 spans 13 amino acids. CDR3: CATLDKDVQPQHF. DNA for the CDR3: TGCGCCACCCTAGACAAGGATGTGCAGCCCCAGCATTTT. Complete variable domain (other parts from reference TRBV5-1 and TRBJ1-5): KAGVTQTPRYLIKTRGQQVTLSCSPISGHRSVSWYQQTPGQGLQFLFEYFSETQRNKGNFPGRFSGRQFSNSRSEMNVSTLELGDSALYLCATLDKDVQPQHFGDGTRLSIL.

This clonotype was observed a handful of times. The chain recombines TRBV3-1 with TRBJ2-7, with 7 nucleotides matching TRBD1. The junction had 9 bases not matched to a gene; V was cut back by 4 bases and J by 3 bases. The CDR3 has 15 residues. Germline V CDR1 and CDR2: LGHDT, YNNKEL (reference sequence). The CDR3 DNA reads TGTGCCAGCAGCCCGAGTTCCGGGACAGACTACGAGCAGTACGTC. Its translation: CASSPSSGTDYEQYV.

This clonotype was counted a few times. Written as DNA, the CDR3 is TGTGCCAGCAGTATCCTCGGGGGGAACACCGGGGAGCTGTTTTTT. It encodes CASSILGGNTGELFF. This chain joins TRBV28 and TRBJ2-2, with D perhaps matching TRBD2 (6 bases). Germline CDR1 reads MDHEN; CDR2 reads SYDVKM. The CDR3 length is 15 residues. With 5 bases removed from V and 1 base from J, the gap between germline ends came to 11 bases.

The chain combines TRBV7-2 with TRBJ1-1, with TRBD1 as a possible D gene (6 bases). The CDR3 length is 16 residues. In germline, CDR1 is SGHTA, CDR2 FQGNSA. Trimming stripped 1 base from V and 5 bases from J, with 17 bases between. CDR3 nucleotides: TGTGCCAGCAGCTTAGTGGGGAGCGGGAGGGGGACTGAAGCTTTCTTT. It yields the protein CASSLVGSGRGTEAFF.

This clonotype occurred a few times. V is TRBV20-1 and J is TRBJ1-5; no clear D gene. V was trimmed by 1 base and J by 0 bases, leaving 10 bases between them. The germline V gene encodes CDR1 DFQATT and CDR2 SNEGSKA (reference sequence). The CDR3 is 15 residues long. CDR3 DNA: TGCAGTGCTAGAGTGGACGGATATAGCAATCAGCCCCAGCATTTT. The encoded protein is CSARVDGYSNQPQHF.

The rearrangement joins TRBV28 to TRBJ1-2; D not resolved. Trimming stripped 8 bases from V and 0 bases from J, with 4 bases between. This CDR3 has 11 residues. Germline V gene data show CDR1 as MDHEN and CDR2 as SYDVKM. This CDR3 reads CASASNYGYTF. The CDR3 region has the DNA TGTGCCAGCGCGTCTAACTATGGCTACACCTTC.

This clonotype was counted ten times or more. The V call is TRBV9, the J call TRBJ2-1; 12 bases line up with TRBD2. Germline trimming cut 0 bases from V and 10 bases from J; bases unmatched to any gene: 5. CDR3 size: 15 residues. Germline-derived CDR1 and CDR2 are SGDLS and YYNGEE. Here the CDR3 reads CASSVELAGGQEQFF. In nucleotides, the CDR3 is TGTGCCAGCAGCGTAGAGCTAGCGGGGGGGCAGGAGCAGTTCTTC.

Only a few counts were recorded for this clonotype. The chain has TRBV6-5 and TRBJ1-2, with D unclear. Trimming removed 7 bases at V and 5 bases at J, with 8 bases between. The CDR3 consists of 11 residues. CDR1 MNHEY and CDR2 SVGAGI come from the germline V gene. The CDR3 DNA reads as TGTGCCAGCAAGGGAGGTTATGGCTACACCTTC. Amino acid sequence: CASKGGYGYTF.

In its sample, this clonotype was seen a few times. CDR3 sequence (DNA): TGTGCCAGCAGCCAGGAGGTTGGGGGTTCACCCCTCCACTTT. Residues: CASSQEVGGSPLHF. The genes are TRBV4-2 and TRBJ1-6, with D possibly being TRBD1 (5 bases). Trimming took off 3 bases at V and 9 bases at J, with 12 bases between the two ends. The CDR3 consists of 14 residues. Looked up from germline, CDR1 is LGHNA and CDR2 is YNFKEQ.

This clonotype appeared many times. The chain combines TRBV7-3 with TRBJ2-2; unclear D gene. Trimming shortened V by 4 bases and J by 5 bases, and 8 bases separated the two germline ends. The CDR3 consists of 13 residues. Germline loops: CDR1 SGHTA, CDR2 FQGTGA. In DNA form, the CDR3 reads TGTGCCAGCAGCTCCGGGTGGACCGGGGAGCTGTTTTTT. It specifies CASSSGWTGELFF.

V is TRBV19 and J is TRBJ2-1, with 13 nucleotides matching TRBD2. This CDR3 contains 14 residues. Germline trimming cut 6 bases from V and 9 bases from J; bases unmatched to any gene: 5. Per the germline V gene, CDR1 is LNHDA and CDR2 is SQIVND (reference sequence). The CDR3 DNA reads TGTGCCAGTAGAAGGACTAGCGGGGGAAGTGAGCAGTTCTTC. This sequence encodes CASRRTSGGSEQFF.

This clonotype was detected many times. V and J are TRBV18 and TRBJ2-1, with TRBD1 as a possible D gene (5 bases). CDR1 and CDR2 from the germline V gene are KGHSH and LQKENI. The CDR3 has 21 amino acids. Trimming pared 0 bases from V and 0 bases from J, leaving 24 bases between. CDR3 nucleotide sequence: TGTGCCAGCTCACCACCGTTGGGCGGACGGACATTTGAAGGCTCCTACAATGAGCAGTTCTTC. It specifies CASSPPLGGRTFEGSYNEQFF.

Points on this clonotype: A much larger clone differs by one base, so this may be a read error. J is TRBJ2-5 and V is TRBV5-1; D possibly uses TRBD1 or TRBD2 (6 bases each). Per germline, CDR1 SGHRS and CDR2 YFSETQ. The CDR3 totals 15 residues. DNA of the CDR3: TGCGCCAGCAGCTTAGAGGGGGGAGTCCAAGAGACCCTGTACTTC. This codes for CASSLEGGVQETLYF.